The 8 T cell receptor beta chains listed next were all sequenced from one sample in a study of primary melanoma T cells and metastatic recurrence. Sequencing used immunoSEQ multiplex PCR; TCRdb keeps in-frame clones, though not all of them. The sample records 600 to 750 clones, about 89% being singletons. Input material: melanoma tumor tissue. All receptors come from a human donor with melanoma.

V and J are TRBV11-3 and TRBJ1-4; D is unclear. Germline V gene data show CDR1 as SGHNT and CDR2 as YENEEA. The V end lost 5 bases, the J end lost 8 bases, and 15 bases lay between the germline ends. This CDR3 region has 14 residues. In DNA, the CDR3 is TGTGCCAGCAGCCCCGTCGAGGGCAGGGAAAAACTGTTTTTT. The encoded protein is CASSPVEGREKLFF.

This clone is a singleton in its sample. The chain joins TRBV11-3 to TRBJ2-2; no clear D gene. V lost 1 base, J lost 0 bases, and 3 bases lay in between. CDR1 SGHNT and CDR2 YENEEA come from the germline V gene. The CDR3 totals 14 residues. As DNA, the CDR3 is TGTGCCAGCAGCTTAGGCTCGAACACCGGGGAGCTGTTTTTT. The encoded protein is CASSLGSNTGELFF. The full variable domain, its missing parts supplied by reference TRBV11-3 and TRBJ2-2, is EAGVVQSPRYKIIEKKQPVAFWCNPISGHNTLYWYLQNLGQGPELLIRYENEEAVDDSQLPKDRFSAERLKGVDSTLKIQPAELGDSAVYLCASSLGSNTGELFFGEGSRLTVL.

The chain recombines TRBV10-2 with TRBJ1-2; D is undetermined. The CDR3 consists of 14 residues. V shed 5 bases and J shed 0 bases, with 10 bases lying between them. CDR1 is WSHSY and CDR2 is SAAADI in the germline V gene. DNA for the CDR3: TGCGCCAGCAGTTTATGCGAGACTAACTATGGCTACACCTTC. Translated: CASSLCETNYGYTF.

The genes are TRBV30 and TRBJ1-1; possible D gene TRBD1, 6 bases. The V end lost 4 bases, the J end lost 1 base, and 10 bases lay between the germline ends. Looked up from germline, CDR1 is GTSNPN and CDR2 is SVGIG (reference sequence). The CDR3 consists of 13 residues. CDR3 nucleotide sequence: TGTGCCTGGAAATCAGGGGCGAACACTGAAGCTTTCTTT. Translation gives CAWKSGANTEAFF.

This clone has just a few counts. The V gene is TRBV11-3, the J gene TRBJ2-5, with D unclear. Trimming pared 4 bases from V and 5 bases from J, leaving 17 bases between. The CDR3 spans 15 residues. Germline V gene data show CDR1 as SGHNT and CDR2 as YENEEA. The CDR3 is CASSWEDTFSETQYF. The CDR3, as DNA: TGTGCCAGCAGCTGGGAAGATACCTTTTCTGAGACCCAGTACTTC.

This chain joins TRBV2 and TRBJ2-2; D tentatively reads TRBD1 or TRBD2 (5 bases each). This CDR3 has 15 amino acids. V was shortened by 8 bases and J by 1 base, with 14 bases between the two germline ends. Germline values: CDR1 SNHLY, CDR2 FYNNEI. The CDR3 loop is CASSFRDGNTGELFF. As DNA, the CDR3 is TGTGCCAGCTCTTTCCGGGACGGGAACACCGGGGAGCTGTTTTTT.

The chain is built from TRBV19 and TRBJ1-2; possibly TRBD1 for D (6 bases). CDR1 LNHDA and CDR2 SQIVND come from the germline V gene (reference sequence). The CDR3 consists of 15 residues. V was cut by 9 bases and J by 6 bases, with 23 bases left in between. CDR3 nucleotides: TGTGCCAGCCGGGACACCTCCAAGGGAATACATGGCTACACCTTC. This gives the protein CASRDTSKGIHGYTF.

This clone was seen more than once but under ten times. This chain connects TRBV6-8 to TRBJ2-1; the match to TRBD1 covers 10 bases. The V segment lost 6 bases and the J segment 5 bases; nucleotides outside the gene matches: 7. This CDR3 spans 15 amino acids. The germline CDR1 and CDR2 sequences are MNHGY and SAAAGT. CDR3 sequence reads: CASRYAGQGNNEQFF. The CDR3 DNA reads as TGTGCCAGCAGGTACGCGGGACAGGGGAACAATGAGCAGTTCTTC.